This TCR beta chain was profiled in a study of tumor-infiltrating lymphocytes in primary liver carcinoma. Turning to the study itself: The neoplasms were of stage T1-T3 N0M0, with dimensions of about 4.2 to 10 cm across.

The length of the CDR3 is 16 residues. Looked up from germline, CDR1 is SGHDT and CDR2 is YYEEEE. The germline V and J ends were trimmed by 4 bases and 4 bases, with 20 bases remaining between them. For blood RNA, unsorted whole blood served as the source, and germline DNA was extracted too. Around 4.1 milliliters of peripheral blood were drawn preoperatively. A constant-region primer primed TCR beta cDNA synthesis from 500 to 550 ng of total RNA. Libraries for TCR beta were built through three nested multiplex PCR rounds, which together made up a slightly modified ARM-PCR procedure. Use of TRBV1-TRBV30 forward primers with a C-beta reverse primer characterized the first two PCR rounds, which lasted ten to eleven cycles each. TCRdb processed the multiplex PCR reads anew with MiXCR; each CDR3 protein has one entry. The sample carries 330,000 or so distinct CDR3 sequences, roughly two thirds recorded once.

The receptor's source is a man aged 35-49 years with primary liver carcinoma and hepatitis B virus infection. Sequencing was carried out using peripheral blood. The chain links TRBV5-6 to TRBJ1-2; a weak D match, TRBD1 (5 bases). This CDR3 reads CASSMTAHGRGYGYTF. CDR3 nucleotides: TGTGCCAGCAGCATGACGGCACATGGAAGGGGCTATGGCTACACCTTC.